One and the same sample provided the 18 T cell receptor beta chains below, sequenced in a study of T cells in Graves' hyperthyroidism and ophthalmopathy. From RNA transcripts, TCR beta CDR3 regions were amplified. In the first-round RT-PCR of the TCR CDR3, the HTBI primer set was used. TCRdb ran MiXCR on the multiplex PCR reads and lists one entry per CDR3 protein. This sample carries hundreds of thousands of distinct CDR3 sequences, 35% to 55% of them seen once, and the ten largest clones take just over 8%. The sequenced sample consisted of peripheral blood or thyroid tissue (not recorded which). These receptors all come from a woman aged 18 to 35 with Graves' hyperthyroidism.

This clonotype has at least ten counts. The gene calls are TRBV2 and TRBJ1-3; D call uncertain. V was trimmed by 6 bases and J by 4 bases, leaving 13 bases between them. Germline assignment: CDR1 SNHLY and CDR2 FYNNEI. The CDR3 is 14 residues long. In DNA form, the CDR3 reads TGTGCCAGCAGCGGCTCGCGTCGGGGAAACACCATATATTTT. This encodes CASSGSRRGNTIYF.

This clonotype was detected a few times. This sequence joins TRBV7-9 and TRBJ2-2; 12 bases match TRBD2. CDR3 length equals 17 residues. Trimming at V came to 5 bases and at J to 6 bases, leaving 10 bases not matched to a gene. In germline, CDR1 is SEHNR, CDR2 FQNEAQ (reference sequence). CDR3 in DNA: TGTGCCAGCAGCCCCCGACTAGCGGGAGACGTGGCCGGGGAGCTGTTTTTT. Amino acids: CASSPRLAGDVAGELFF.

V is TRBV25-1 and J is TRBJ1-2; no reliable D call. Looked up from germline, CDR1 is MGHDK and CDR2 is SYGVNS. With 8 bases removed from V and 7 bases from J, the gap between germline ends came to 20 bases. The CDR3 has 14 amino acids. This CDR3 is CASSPLNTKGGYTF. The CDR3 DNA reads TGTGCCAGCTCACCGCTCAACACGAAAGGTGGCTACACCTTC.

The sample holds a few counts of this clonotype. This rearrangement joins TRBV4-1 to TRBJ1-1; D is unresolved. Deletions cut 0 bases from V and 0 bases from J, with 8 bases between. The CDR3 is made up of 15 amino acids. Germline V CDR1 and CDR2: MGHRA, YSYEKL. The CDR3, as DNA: TGCGCCAGCAGCCAAGATGGAGAGCTGAACACTGAAGCTTTCTTT. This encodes CASSQDGELNTEAFF.

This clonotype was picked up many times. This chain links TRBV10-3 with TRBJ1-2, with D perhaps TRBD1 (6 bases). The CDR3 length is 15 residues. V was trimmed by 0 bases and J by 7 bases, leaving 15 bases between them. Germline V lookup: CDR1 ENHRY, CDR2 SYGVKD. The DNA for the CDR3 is TGTGCCATCAGTGAGTCGGCGGAGGGGGTCTCTGGCTACACCTTC. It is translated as CAISESAEGVSGYTF.

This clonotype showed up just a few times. CDR3 amino acids: CASSLEGLWYEQYF. CDR3 bases: TGTGCCAGCAGCTTGGAGGGGTTGTGGTACGAGCAGTACTTC. The chain combines TRBV7-2 with TRBJ2-7, with D maybe TRBD2 (6 bases). The CDR3 spans 14 residues. Trimming stripped 3 bases from V and 4 bases from J, with 13 bases between. The germline V gene encodes CDR1 SGHTA and CDR2 FQGNSA.

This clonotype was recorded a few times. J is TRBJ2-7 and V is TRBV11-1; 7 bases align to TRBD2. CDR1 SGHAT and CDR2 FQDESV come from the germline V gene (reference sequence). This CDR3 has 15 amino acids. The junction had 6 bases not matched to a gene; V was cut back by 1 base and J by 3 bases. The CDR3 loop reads CASSLERGGSYEQYF. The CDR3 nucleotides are TGTGCCAGCAGCTTAGAGCGCGGCGGGAGCTACGAGCAGTACTTC. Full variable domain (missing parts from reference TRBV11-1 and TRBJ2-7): EAEVAQSPRYKITEKSQAVAFWCDPISGHATLYWYRQILGQGPELLVQFQDESVVDDSQLPKDRFSAERLKGVDSTLKIQPAELGDSAMYLCASSLERGGSYEQYFGPGTRLTVT.

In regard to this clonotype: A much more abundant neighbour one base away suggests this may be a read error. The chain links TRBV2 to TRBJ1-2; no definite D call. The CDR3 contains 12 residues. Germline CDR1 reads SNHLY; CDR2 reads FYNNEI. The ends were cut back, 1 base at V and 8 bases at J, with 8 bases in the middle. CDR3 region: CASSEGVKGYTF. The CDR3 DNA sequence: TGTGCCAGCAGTGAAGGGGTGAAAGGCTACACCTTC. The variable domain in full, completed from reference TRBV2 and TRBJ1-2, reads EPEVTQTPSHQVTQMGQEVILRCVPISNHLYFYWYRQILGQKVEFLVSFYNNEISEKSEIFDDQFSVERPDGSNFTLKIRSTKLEDSAMYFCASSEGVKGYTFGSGTRLTVV.

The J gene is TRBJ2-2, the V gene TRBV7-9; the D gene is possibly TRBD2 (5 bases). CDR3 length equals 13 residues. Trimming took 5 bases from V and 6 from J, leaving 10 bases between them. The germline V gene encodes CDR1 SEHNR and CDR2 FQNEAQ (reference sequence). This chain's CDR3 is CASSNGGPGELFF. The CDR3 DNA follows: TGTGCCAGCAGCAATGGAGGTCCCGGGGAGCTGTTTTTT.

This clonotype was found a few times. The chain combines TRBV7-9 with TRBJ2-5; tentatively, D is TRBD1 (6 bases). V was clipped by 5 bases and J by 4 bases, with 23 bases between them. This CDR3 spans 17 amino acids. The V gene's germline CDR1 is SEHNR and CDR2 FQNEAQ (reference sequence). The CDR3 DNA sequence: TGTGCCAGCAGCCTACCGGTTCCGGACAGCAGGCGAGAGACCCAGTACTTC. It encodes CASSLPVPDSRRETQYF.

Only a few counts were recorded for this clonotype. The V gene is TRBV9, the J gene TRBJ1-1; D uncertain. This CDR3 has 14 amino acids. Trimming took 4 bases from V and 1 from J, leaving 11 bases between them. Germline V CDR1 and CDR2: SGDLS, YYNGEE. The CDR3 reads CASSLQHPNTEAFF. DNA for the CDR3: TGTGCCAGCAGCCTCCAACACCCGAACACTGAAGCTTTCTTT. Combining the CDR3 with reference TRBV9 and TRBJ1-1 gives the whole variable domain DSGVTQTPKHLITATGQRVTLRCSPRSGDLSVYWYQQSLDQGLQFLIQYYNGEERAKGNILERFSAQQFPDLHSELNLSSLELGDSALYFCASSLQHPNTEAFFGQGTRLTVV.

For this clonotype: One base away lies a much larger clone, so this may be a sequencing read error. For the CDR3, the DNA is TGTGCCAGCGGAGAGACGGTTCTTGGGGCCAACGTCCTGACTTTC. Translation gives CASGETVLGANVLTF. This rearrangement joins TRBV2 to TRBJ2-6; D gene ambiguous. The V end lost 8 bases, the J end lost 3 bases, and 14 bases lay between the germline ends. The length of the CDR3 is 15 residues. Germline V gives CDR1 SNHLY, CDR2 FYNNEI.

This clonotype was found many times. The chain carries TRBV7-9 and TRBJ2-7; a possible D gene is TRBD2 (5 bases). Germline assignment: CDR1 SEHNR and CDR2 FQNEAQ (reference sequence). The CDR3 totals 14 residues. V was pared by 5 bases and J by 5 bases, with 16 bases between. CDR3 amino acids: CASSPSRGSDEQYF. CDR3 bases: TGTGCCAGCAGCCCATCCCGGGGTTCCGACGAGCAGTACTTC.

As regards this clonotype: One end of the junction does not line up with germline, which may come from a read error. CDR3 region: CASSLPRGTGQLFF. The CDR3, as DNA: TGTGCCAGCAGCCTACCCCGTGGCACCGGGCAGCTGTTTTTT. The chain has TRBV7-9 and TRBJ2-2; no clear D. CDR3 length: 14 amino acids. Germline values: CDR1 SEHNR, CDR2 FQNEAQ (reference sequence).

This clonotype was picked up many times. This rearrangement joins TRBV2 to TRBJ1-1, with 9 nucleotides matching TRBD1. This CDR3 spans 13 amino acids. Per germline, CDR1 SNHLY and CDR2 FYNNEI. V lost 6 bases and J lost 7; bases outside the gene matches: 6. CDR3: CASRRETGGEAFF. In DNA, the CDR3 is TGTGCCAGCAGGCGGGAGACAGGGGGTGAAGCTTTCTTT.

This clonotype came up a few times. The CDR3 sequence is CASSVGGGREPQHF. For the CDR3, the DNA is TGTGCCAGCAGCGTAGGCGGGGGGCGAGAGCCCCAGCATTTT. The chain couples TRBV9 to TRBJ1-5, with D perhaps TRBD1 (6 bases). Germline values: CDR1 SGDLS, CDR2 YYNGEE. This CDR3 is built from 14 residues. Trimming removed 0 bases from V and 8 bases from J, with 12 bases in between.

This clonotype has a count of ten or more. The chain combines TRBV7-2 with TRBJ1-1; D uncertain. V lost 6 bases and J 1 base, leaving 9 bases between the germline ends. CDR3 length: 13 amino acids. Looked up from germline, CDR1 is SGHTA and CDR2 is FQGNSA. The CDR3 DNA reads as TGTGCCAGCAGGAGTGTCGGGAACACTGAAGCTTTCTTT. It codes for CASRSVGNTEAFF. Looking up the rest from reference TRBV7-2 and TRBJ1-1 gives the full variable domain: GAGVSQSPSNKVTEKGKDVELRCDPISGHTALYWYRQSLGQGLEFLIYFQGNSAPDKSGLPSDRFSAERTGGSVSTLTIQRTQQEDSAVYLCASRSVGNTEAFFGQGTRLTVV.

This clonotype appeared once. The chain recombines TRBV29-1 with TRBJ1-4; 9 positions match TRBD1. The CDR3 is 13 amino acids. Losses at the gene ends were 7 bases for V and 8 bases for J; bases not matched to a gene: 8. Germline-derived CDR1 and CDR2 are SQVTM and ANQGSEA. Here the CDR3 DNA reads TGCAGCGCTAGACAGGGGGGGGACGAAAAACTGTTTTTT. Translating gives CSARQGGDEKLFF.